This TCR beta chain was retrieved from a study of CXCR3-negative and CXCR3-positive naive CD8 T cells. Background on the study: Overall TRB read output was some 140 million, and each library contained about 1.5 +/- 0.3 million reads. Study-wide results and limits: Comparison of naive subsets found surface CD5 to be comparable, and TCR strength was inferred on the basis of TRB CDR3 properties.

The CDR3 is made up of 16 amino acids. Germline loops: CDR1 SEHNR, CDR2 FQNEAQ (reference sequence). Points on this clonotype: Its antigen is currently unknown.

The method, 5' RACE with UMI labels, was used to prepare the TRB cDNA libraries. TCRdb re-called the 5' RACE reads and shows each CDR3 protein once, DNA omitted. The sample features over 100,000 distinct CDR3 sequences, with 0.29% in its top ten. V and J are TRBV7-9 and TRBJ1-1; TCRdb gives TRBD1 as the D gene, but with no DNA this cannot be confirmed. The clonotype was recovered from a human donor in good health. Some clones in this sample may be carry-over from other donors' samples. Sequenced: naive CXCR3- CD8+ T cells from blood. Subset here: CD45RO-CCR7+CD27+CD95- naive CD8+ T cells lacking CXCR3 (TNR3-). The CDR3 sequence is CASSPGTERMNTEAFF.